Shown below are 9 T cell receptor beta chains from a single sample sequenced in a study of molecular identifiers for immune sequencing clone quantification. TCRdb recomputed calls from the PCR reads with MiXCR, one row per CDR3 protein. The sample lists a few hundred thousand distinct CDR3 sequences; roughly a fifth were seen once. Sequencing was done on a sample of naive CD8+ T cells from blood, with Jurkat cell RNA spiked in. Noted subset: FACS-sorted CD8+CD4-CCR7+CD45RA+ naive T cells. All receptors derive from a human donor in good health. Some libraries in this study had Jurkat cell RNA spiked in.

There are many counts of this clonotype. The chain uses TRBV29-1 and TRBJ2-7; D uncertain. This CDR3 region has 11 residues. Deletions cut 3 bases from V and 9 bases from J, with 12 bases between. Germline V CDR1 and CDR2: SQVTM, ANQGSEA. CDR3 DNA: TGCAGCGTTGAGTGGGCAAGAGTGCAGTACTTC. Translated: CSVEWARVQYF.

V is TRBV27 and J is TRBJ2-7; no clear D. The CDR3 runs 13 residues. Germline V lookup: CDR1 MNHEY, CDR2 SMNVEV (reference sequence). Deletions cut 3 bases from V and 4 bases from J, with 10 bases between. For the CDR3, the DNA is TGTGCCAGCAGTTTTTCCCCTGGGTACGAGCAGTACTTC. It translates to CASSFSPGYEQYF.

V usage is TRBV29-1 and J usage is TRBJ2-7, with D unclear. V was clipped by 0 bases and J by 6 bases, with 3 bases between them. The V gene's germline CDR1 is SQVTM and CDR2 ANQGSEA. The CDR3 has 10 residues. The DNA for the CDR3 is TGCAGCGTTGAAGAAGGCGAGCAGTACTTC. It is translated as CSVEEGEQYF.

Concerning this clonotype itself: A read error may be the cause here, since a much bigger clone is one base away. This chain links TRBV3-1 with TRBJ1-5, with TRBD1 identical over 8 bases. Germline V gene sequence: CDR1 LGHDT, CDR2 YNNKEL (reference sequence). CDR3 size: 16 residues. Trimming at V came to 2 bases and at J to 3 bases, leaving 6 bases not matched to a gene. DNA for the CDR3: TGTGCCAGCAGCCAATATCTGACAGGGGACAATCAGCCCCAGCATTTT. Translating it yields CASSQYLTGDNQPQHF. Variable domain in full (rest from reference TRBV3-1 and TRBJ1-5): DTAVSQTPKYLVTQMGNDKSIKCEQNLGHDTMYWYKQDSKKFLKIMFSYNNKELIINETVPNRFSPKSPDKAHLNLHINSLELGDSAVYFCASSQYLTGDNQPQHFGDGTRLSIL.

This clonotype was seen many times. V gene TRBV12-3 or TRBV12-4 combines with J gene TRBJ1-1; the D gene is possibly TRBD1 (5 bases). V gave up 6 bases and J gave up 4 bases, with 12 bases separating them. The CDR3 consists of 13 residues. CDR3 coding DNA: TGTGCCAGCAGCTCCCCCCAGGGCACTGAAGCTTTCTTT. Its translation is CASSSPQGTEAFF.

This clonotype was observed a handful of times. CDR3 residues: CTVRTSGSNEQFF. CDR3 nucleotides: TGCACCGTCCGGACTAGCGGGAGTAATGAGCAGTTCTTC. V and J are TRBV29-1 and TRBJ2-1; 13 nucleotides match TRBD2. The CDR3 sequence is 13 residues long. Germline CDR1 SQVTM, CDR2 ANQGSEA.

There are many counts of this clonotype. The genes are TRBV6-5 and TRBJ2-3; 15 nucleotides agree with TRBD2. J lost 3 bases, V lost 5 bases, and 6 bases had no gene match. This CDR3 region has 17 residues. Germline CDR1 MNHEY, CDR2 SVGAGI. The CDR3 DNA reads as TGTGCCAGCAGTAGGACGGGACTAGCGGGAGGAACAGATACGCAGTATTTT. Protein: CASSRTGLAGGTDTQYF.

This clonotype showed up many times. This chain connects TRBV4-1 to TRBJ1-1, with no clear D. Trimming took off 1 base at V and 0 bases at J, with 9 bases between the two ends. CDR1 and CDR2 (germline): MGHRA, YSYEKL. The CDR3 has 15 amino acids. This CDR3 is CASSQAPGMNTEAFF. The CDR3 DNA is TGCGCCAGCAGCCAAGCCCCAGGCATGAACACTGAAGCTTTCTTT.

The V call is TRBV28, the J call TRBJ2-3; no clear D gene. The ends were cut back, 7 bases at V and 4 bases at J, with 12 bases in the middle. There are 13 residues in the CDR3. Germline loops: CDR1 MDHEN, CDR2 SYDVKM. For the CDR3, the DNA is TGTGCCAGCACGGGTAGCCCGTCAGATACGCAGTATTTT. The encoded protein is CASTGSPSDTQYF.